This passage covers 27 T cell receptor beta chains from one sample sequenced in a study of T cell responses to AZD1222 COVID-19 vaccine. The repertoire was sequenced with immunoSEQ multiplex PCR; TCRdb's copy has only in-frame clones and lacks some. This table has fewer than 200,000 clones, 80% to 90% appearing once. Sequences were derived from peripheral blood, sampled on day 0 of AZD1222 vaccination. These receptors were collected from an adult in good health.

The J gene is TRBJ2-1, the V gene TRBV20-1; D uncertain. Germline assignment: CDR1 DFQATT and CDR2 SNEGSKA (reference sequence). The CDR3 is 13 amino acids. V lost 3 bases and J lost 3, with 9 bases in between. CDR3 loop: CSASRVFYNEQFF. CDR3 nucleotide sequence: TGCAGTGCTAGTCGCGTATTCTACAATGAGCAGTTCTTC.

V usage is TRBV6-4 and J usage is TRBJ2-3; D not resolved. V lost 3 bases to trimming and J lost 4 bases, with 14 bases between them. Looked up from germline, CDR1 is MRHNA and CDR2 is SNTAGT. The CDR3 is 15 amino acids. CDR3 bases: TGTGCCAGCAGTGATTCGGCCGGGTCCTCAGATACGCAGTATTTT. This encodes CASSDSAGSSDTQYF.

The CDR3 nucleotides are TGTGCCAGCACTGGAAACACCATATATTTT. It is translated as CASTGNTIYF. The genes are TRBV28 and TRBJ1-3; D ambiguous. V lost 7 bases and J lost 2, with 0 bases in between. The CDR3 is 10 residues long. The germline CDR1 and CDR2 sequences are MDHEN and SYDVKM.

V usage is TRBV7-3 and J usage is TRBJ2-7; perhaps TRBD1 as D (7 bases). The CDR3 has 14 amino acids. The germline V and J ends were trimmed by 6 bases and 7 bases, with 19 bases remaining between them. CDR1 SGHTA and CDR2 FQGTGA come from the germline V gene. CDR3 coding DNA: TGTGCCAGCAGTTGGACAGGCGGGGACGGGGAGCAGTACTTC. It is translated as CASSWTGGDGEQYF.

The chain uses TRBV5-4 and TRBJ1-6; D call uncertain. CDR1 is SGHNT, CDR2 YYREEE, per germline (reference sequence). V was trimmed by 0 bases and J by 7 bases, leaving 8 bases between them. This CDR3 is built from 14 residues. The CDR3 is CASSLVQTNSPLHF. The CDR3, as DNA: TGTGCCAGCAGCTTGGTCCAGACAAATTCACCCCTCCACTTT.

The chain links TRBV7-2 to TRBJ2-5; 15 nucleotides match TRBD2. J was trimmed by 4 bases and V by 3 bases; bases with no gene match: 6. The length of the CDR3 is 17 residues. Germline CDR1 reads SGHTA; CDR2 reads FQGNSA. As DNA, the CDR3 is TGTGCCAGCAGCTTGGGACTAGCGGGAGGTGTGGGAGAGACCCAGTACTTC. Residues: CASSLGLAGGVGETQYF.

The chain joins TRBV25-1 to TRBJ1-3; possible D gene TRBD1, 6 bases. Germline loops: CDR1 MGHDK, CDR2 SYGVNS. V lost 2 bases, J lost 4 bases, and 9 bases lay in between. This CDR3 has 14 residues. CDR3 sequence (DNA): TGTGCCAGCAGTGAAGGGGGCTGGGGAAACACCATATATTTT. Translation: CASSEGGWGNTIYF.

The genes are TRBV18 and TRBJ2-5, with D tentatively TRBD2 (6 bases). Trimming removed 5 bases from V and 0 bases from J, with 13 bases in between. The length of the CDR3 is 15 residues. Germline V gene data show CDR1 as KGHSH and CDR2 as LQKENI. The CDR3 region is CASSGGGGYQETQYF. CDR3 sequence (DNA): TGTGCCAGCTCAGGAGGAGGAGGGTACCAAGAGACCCAGTACTTC.

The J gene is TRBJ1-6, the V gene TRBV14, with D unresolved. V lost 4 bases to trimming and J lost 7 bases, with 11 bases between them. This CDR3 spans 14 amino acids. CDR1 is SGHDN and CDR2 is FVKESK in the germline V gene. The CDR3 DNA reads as TGTGCCAGCAGCCTAAGGACGCAGAATTCACCCCTCCACTTT. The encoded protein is CASSLRTQNSPLHF.

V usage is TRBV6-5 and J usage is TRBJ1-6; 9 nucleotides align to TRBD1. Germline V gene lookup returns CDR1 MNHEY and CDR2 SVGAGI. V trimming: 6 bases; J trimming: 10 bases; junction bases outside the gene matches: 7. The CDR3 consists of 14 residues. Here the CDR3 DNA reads TGTGCCAGCAGCGGAAACAGGGGGCAATCACCCCTCCACTTT. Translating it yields CASSGNRGQSPLHF.

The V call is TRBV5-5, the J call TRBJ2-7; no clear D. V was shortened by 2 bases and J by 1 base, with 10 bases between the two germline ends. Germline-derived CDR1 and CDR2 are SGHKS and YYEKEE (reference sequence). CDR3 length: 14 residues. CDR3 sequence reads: CASSLLGESYEQYF. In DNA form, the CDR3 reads TGTGCCAGCAGCTTACTGGGTGAATCCTACGAGCAGTACTTC.

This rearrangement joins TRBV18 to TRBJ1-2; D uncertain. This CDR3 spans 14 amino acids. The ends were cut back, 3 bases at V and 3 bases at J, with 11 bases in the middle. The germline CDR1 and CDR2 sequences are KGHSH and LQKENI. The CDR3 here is CASSPTQADYGYTF. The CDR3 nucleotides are TGTGCCAGCTCACCTACTCAGGCGGACTATGGCTACACCTTC.

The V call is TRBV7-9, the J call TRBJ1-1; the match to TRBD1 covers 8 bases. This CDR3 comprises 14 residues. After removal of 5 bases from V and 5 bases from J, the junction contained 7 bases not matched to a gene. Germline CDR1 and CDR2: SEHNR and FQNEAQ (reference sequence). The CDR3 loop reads CASSLKDRVTEAFF. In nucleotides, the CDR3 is TGTGCCAGCAGCCTAAAGGACAGGGTGACTGAAGCTTTCTTT.

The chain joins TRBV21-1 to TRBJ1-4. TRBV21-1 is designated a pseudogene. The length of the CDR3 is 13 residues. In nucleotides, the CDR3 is TGTGCCACCCGGTGGGGAACTAATGAAAAACTGTTTTTT. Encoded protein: CATRWGTNEKLFF.

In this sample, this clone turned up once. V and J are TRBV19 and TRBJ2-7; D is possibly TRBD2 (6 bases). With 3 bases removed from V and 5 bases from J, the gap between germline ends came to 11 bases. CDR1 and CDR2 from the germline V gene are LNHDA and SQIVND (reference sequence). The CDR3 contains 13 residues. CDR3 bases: TGTGCCAGTAGTATCGGTGGCGGGGACGAGCAGTACTTC. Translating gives CASSIGGGDEQYF. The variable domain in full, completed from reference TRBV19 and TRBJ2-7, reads DGGITQSPKYLFRKEGQNVTLSCEQNLNHDAMYWYRQDPGQGLRLIYYSQIVNDFQKGDIAEGYSVSREKKESFPLTVTSAQKNPTAFYLCASSIGGGDEQYFGPGTRLTVT.

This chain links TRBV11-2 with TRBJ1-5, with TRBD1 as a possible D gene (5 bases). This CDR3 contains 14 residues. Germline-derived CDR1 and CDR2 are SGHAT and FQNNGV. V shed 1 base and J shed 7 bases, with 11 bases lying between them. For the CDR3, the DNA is TGTGCCAGCAGCTTAGGCAGGGTGGGACAGCCCCAGCATTTT. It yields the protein CASSLGRVGQPQHF.

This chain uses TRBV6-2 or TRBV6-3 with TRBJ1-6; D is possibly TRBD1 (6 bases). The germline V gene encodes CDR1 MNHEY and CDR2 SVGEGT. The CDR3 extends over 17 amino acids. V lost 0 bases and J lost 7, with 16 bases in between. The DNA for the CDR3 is TGTGCCAGCAGTTACTCGTCCAGGGGTCTGGGGAATTCACCCCTCCACTTT. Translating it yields CASSYSSRGLGNSPLHF.

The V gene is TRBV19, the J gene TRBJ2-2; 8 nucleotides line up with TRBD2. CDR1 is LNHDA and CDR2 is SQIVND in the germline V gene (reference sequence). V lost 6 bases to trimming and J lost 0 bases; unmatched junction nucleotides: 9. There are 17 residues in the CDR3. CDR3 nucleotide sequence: TGTGCCAGTAGGACCCAAAGCGGGAGCGCGAACACCGGGGAGCTGTTTTTT. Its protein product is CASRTQSGSANTGELFF.

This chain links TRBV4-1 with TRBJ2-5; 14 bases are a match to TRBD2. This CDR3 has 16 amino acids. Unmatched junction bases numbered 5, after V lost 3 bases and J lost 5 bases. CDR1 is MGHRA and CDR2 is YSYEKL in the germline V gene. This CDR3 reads CASSQGTSGRGETQYF. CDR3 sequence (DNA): TGCGCCAGCAGCCAGGGGACTAGCGGGAGAGGGGAGACCCAGTACTTC.

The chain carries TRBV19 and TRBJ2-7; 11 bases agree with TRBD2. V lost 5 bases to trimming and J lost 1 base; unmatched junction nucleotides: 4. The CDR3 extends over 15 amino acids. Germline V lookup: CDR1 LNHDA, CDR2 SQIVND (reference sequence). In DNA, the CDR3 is TGTGCCAGTAGTCGGACTAGCGGGCTTTCCTACGAGCAGTACTTC. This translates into CASSRTSGLSYEQYF.

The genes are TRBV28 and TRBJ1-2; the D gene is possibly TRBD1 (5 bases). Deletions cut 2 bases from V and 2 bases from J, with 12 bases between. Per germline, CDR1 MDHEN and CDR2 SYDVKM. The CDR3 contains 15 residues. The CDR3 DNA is TGTGCCAGCAGTTTAGCCGTGTCAGGGAACTATGGCTACACCTTC. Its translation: CASSLAVSGNYGYTF.

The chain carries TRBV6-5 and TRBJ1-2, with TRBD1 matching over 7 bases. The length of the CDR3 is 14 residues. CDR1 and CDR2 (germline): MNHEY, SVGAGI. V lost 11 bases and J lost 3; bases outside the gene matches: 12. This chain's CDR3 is CARRLNRGDYGYTF. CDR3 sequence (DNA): TGTGCCCGCCGTTTGAACAGGGGTGACTATGGCTACACCTTC.

CDR3 protein: CASRGTDSWEQYF. The CDR3 coding sequence is TGTGCCAGCAGAGGGACGGATAGCTGGGAGCAGTACTTC. This chain joins TRBV27 and TRBJ2-7; TRBD1 or TRBD2 may be the D gene (5 bases each). Between the trimmed V and J ends, which lost 6 bases and 7 bases, there was a span of 16 bases. The CDR3 totals 13 residues. CDR1 is MNHEY and CDR2 is SMNVEV in the germline V gene (reference sequence).

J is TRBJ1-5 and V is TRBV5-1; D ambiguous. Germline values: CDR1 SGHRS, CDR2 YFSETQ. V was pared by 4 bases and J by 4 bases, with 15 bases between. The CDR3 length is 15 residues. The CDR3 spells CASSPGGAENQPQHF. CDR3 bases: TGCGCCAGCAGCCCGGGCGGAGCCGAAAATCAGCCCCAGCATTTT.

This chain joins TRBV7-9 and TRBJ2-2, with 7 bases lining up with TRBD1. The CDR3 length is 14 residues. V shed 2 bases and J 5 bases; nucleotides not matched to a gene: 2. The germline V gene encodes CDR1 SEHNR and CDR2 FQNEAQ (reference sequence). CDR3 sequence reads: CASSLTGVTGELFF. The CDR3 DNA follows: TGTGCCAGCAGCTTAACAGGGGTTACCGGGGAGCTGTTTTTT.

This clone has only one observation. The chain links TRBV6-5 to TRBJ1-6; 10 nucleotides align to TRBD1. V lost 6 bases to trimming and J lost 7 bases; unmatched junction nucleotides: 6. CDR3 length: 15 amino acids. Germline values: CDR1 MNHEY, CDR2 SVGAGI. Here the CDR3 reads CASRVGGQGNSPLHF. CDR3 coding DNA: TGTGCCAGCAGGGTGGGGGGACAGGGGAATTCACCCCTCCACTTT.

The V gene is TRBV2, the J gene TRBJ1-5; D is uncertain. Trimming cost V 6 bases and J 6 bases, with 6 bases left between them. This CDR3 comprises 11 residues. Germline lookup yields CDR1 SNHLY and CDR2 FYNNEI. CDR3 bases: TGTGCCAGCAGCGCGGGTCAGCCCCAGCATTTT. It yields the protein CASSAGQPQHF.